There are many counts of the clone carrying this TCR beta chain. Looked up from germline, CDR1 is MGHDK and CDR2 is SYGVNS. Trimming took off 1 base at V and 6 bases at J, with 12 bases between the two ends. The CDR3 covers 14 residues. The data derive from a study of Graves' ophthalmopathy and Graves' hyperthyroidism. Researchers took RNA transcripts and amplified TCR beta CDR3 regions from them. A first-round RT-PCR used HTBI primers, followed by a second-round multiplex PCR. TCRdb re-derived calls from the multiplex PCR reads in MiXCR, one entry per CDR3 protein. The sample yields some 350,000 distinct CDR3 sequences, roughly 17% seen once.

Specimen: peripheral blood. The rearrangement joins TRBV25-1 to TRBJ1-2, with D unclear. The clonotype was recovered from an adult woman with stable Graves' hyperthyroidism. The CDR3, as DNA: TGTGCCAGCAGTGAATTAGGTCTCCGGGATGGCTACACCTTC. Translating it yields CASSELGLRDGYTF.